The sequence of this TCR beta chain was determined in a study of cytomegalovirus exposure and HLA in healthy donors. The study, taken as a whole, reports: The authors listed about 170 TCR beta chains as cytomegalovirus-associated. Reportedly, diagnosis of cytomegalovirus status by the classifier showed high specificity and sensitivity.

The repertoire was sequenced with immunoSEQ multiplex PCR; TCRdb's copy has only in-frame clones and lacks some. The table lists 150,000 to 200,000 clones, about 90% of them singletons. To note about this clone: Its antigen is as yet unknown.

This CDR3 is built from 14 residues. V was pared by 1 base and J by 3 bases, with 10 bases between. The V gene's germline CDR1 is LGHNA and CDR2 YNFKEQ. The sample comprised PBMCs. The chain joins TRBV4-2 to TRBJ2-7; D unresolved. The clonotype comes from a woman aged 18 to 35 in good health and CMV-seropositive. The CDR3 nucleotides read TGTGCCAGCAGCCAAGGCGCAGGTGACTACGAGCAGTACTTC. This gives the protein CASSQGAGDYEQYF.